The 26 T cell receptor beta chains given below trace back to one sample, sequenced in a study of memory CD4+ T cells and cytomegalovirus serostatus. Single viable CD3+CD4+CD8-CD45RO+ cells were sorted as the memory CD4+ T cells. Sequencing was performed with immunoSEQ multiplex PCR; in TCRdb, only in-frame clones are kept and a portion is missing. The sample consists of about 58,000 clones, approximately 77% of them appearing once. The source material was memory CD4+ T cells from blood. All receptors come from an adult in good health and CMV-seronegative. Some clones in this sample may be carry-over from other donors' samples.

The chain uses TRBV25-1 and TRBJ2-2, with D tentatively TRBD2 (5 bases). CDR3 size: 15 residues. The V end lost 7 bases, the J end lost 5 bases, and 17 bases lay between the germline ends. CDR1 is MGHDK, CDR2 SYGVNS, per germline. The DNA of the CDR3 is TGTGCCAGCACCCGAGAGGGAGTTGGTACCGGGGAGCTGTTTTTT. Translation: CASTREGVGTGELFF.

The chain's CDR3 is CASSGGARDRDQYGYTF. CDR3 DNA: TGTGCCAGCAGTGGTGGGGCCCGGGACAGGGACCAGTATGGCTACACCTTC. The rearrangement joins TRBV6-1 to TRBJ1-2; 9 bases map to TRBD1. The germline CDR1 and CDR2 sequences are MNHNS and SASEGT. The V and J ends lost 4 bases and 5 bases, in that order; junction bases with no gene match: 14. The CDR3 spans 17 residues.

The gene calls are TRBV15 and TRBJ2-3; D is unclear. Trimming shortened V by 1 base and J by 6 bases, and 8 bases separated the two germline ends. CDR3 length: 13 amino acids. Per the germline V gene, CDR1 is LNHNV and CDR2 is YYDKDF (reference sequence). DNA of the CDR3: TGTGCCACCAGCAGAGCAATAGAGGATACGCAGTATTTT. Protein: CATSRAIEDTQYF. The full variable domain, completed using reference TRBV15 and TRBJ2-3, is DAMVIQNPRYQVTQFGKPVTLSCSQTLNHNVMYWYQQKSSQAPKLLFHYYDKDFNNEADTPDNFQSRRPNTSFCFLDIRSPGLGDTAMYLCATSRAIEDTQYFGPGTRLTVL.

This chain uses TRBV27 with TRBJ2-3; a possible D gene is TRBD2 (6 bases). The CDR3 contains 15 residues. V lost 3 bases and J 0 bases, leaving 10 bases between the germline ends. Germline loops: CDR1 MNHEY, CDR2 SMNVEV (reference sequence). CDR3 sequence (DNA): TGTGCCAGCAGTTTGCGGGGCTGGAGCACAGATACGCAGTATTTT. Translation: CASSLRGWSTDTQYF.

This clone was counted only a few times. The chain employs TRBV6-6 and TRBJ1-5, with 7 positions matching TRBD1. V was pared by 7 bases and J by 2 bases, with 5 bases of the junction left unmatched. The germline V gene has CDR1 MNHNY and CDR2 SVGAGI (reference sequence). The CDR3 is made up of 14 amino acids. The CDR3 loop is CASTLGQGNQPQHF. The DNA for the CDR3 is TGTGCCAGCACCCTAGGACAGGGCAATCAGCCCCAGCATTTT.

This sequence joins TRBV9 and TRBJ2-2; TRBD2 is a possible D gene (5 bases). V was pared by 0 bases and J by 4 bases, with 10 bases between. Germline CDR1 and CDR2: SGDLS and YYNGEE. The CDR3 loop spans 15 amino acids. CDR3 amino acids: CASSVDGRATGELFF. The CDR3 bases are TGTGCCAGCAGCGTAGATGGGCGGGCCACCGGGGAGCTGTTTTTT.

The gene calls are TRBV7-2 and TRBJ2-6, with TRBD1 matching over 8 bases. Germline V gene lookup returns CDR1 SGHTA and CDR2 FQGNSA. V lost 2 bases to trimming and J lost 0 bases; unmatched junction nucleotides: 6. This CDR3 has 18 residues. DNA of the CDR3: TGTGCCAGCAGCTTAAGGACAGGGATTAGCTCTGGGGCCAACGTCCTGACTTTC. Its translation is CASSLRTGISSGANVLTF.

This chain joins TRBV28 and TRBJ2-5; 8 bases agree with TRBD2. The ends lost 7 bases at V and 12 bases at J; junction bases unmatched: 22. The CDR3 is made up of 16 amino acids. The V gene's germline CDR1 is MDHEN and CDR2 SYDVKM. The CDR3 bases are TGTGCCAGCATCCACTACGGCCTAGCGGGTCGAGATGAGGAGTACTTC. It is translated as CASIHYGLAGRDEEYF.

This clone was recorded a few times. The chain is built from TRBV7-8 and TRBJ2-5; TRBD2 agrees at 12 bases. The CDR3 covers 15 residues. J was trimmed by 4 bases and V by 5 bases; bases with no gene match: 5. Looked up from germline, CDR1 is SGHVS and CDR2 is FQNEAQ. The DNA of the CDR3 is TGTGCCAGCAGCCGGGCTAGCGGGAGGGGAGAGACCCAGTACTTC. It specifies CASSRASGRGETQYF.

This clone was counted a few times. The J gene is TRBJ2-6, the V gene TRBV7-9; 14 bases are shared with TRBD2. The trim removed 5 bases at V and 4 bases at J, leaving 10 bases unmatched. In germline, CDR1 is SEHNR, CDR2 FQNEAQ (reference sequence). CDR3 length equals 19 residues. CDR3 protein: CASSPGLAGGSRGANVLTF. The CDR3 DNA follows: TGTGCCAGCAGCCCCGGACTAGCGGGAGGATCGAGAGGGGCCAACGTCCTGACTTTC.

The chain uses TRBV25-1 and TRBJ1-5; D is unresolved. The V end lost 2 bases, the J end lost 3 bases, and 5 bases lay between the germline ends. CDR1 and CDR2 (germline): MGHDK, SYGVNS. The CDR3 runs to 13 residues. Written as DNA, the CDR3 is TGTGCCAGCAGTGAAGGGGACAATCAGCCCCAGCATTTT. Translating it yields CASSEGDNQPQHF.

V is TRBV4-2 and J is TRBJ2-1; tentatively, D is TRBD1 (6 bases). V lost 8 bases to trimming and J lost 1 base, with 15 bases between them. The germline V gene has CDR1 LGHNA and CDR2 YNFKEQ. This CDR3 contains 15 residues. CDR3 bases: TGTGCCAGCGATCAATTAGGGGGATCCTACAATGAGCAGTTCTTC. As protein: CASDQLGGSYNEQFF.

The chain uses TRBV6-1 and TRBJ2-3, with D perhaps matching TRBD2 (6 bases). V was cut by 5 bases and J by 2 bases, with 11 bases left in between. The V gene's germline CDR1 is MNHNS and CDR2 SASEGT. This CDR3 spans 14 amino acids. The CDR3 spells CASSPGGITDTQYF. DNA of the CDR3: TGTGCCAGCAGTCCCGGGGGAATCACAGATACGCAGTATTTT.

This chain joins TRBV18 and TRBJ1-6; 8 bases are shared with TRBD1. The germline CDR1 and CDR2 sequences are KGHSH and LQKENI. This CDR3 is built from 14 residues. V lost 6 bases and J lost 7; bases outside the gene matches: 5. CDR3 nucleotides: TGTGCCAGCTCTCGGACAGGGAGAAATTCACCCCTCCACTTT. Encoded protein: CASSRTGRNSPLHF. Variable domain in full (rest from reference TRBV18 and TRBJ1-6): NAGVMQNPRHLVRRRGQEARLRCSPMKGHSHVYWYRQLPEEGLKFMVYLQKENIIDESGMPKERFSAEFPKEGPSILRIQQVVRGDSAAYFCASSRTGRNSPLHFGNGTRLTVT.

The rearrangement joins TRBV5-1 to TRBJ1-1; 8 bases are shared with TRBD1. The trim removed 3 bases at V and 4 bases at J, leaving 8 bases unmatched. CDR1 SGHRS and CDR2 YFSETQ come from the germline V gene. The CDR3 covers 15 residues. CDR3 nucleotides: TGCGCCAGCAGCTATTCAGGGGGCGCGGGCACTGAAGCTTTCTTT. Its translation: CASSYSGGAGTEAFF.

The rearrangement uses TRBV5-4 and TRBJ2-7; TRBD2 matches at 13 bases. There are 16 residues in the CDR3. The trim removed 3 bases at V and 2 bases at J, leaving 5 bases unmatched. Per the germline V gene, CDR1 is SGHNT and CDR2 is YYREEE (reference sequence). The CDR3 coding sequence is TGTGCCAGCAGCTCGCCCACTAGCGGGAGGGCCTACGAGCAGTACTTC. It encodes CASSSPTSGRAYEQYF.

The chain carries TRBV5-1 and TRBJ2-1; the match to TRBD2 covers 12 bases. The CDR3 has 15 amino acids. Germline trimming cut 1 base from V and 7 bases from J; bases unmatched to any gene: 3. Germline CDR1 reads SGHRS; CDR2 reads YFSETQ. The CDR3 loop is CASSLRLAGANEQFF. The CDR3 nucleotides read TGCGCCAGCAGCTTGAGACTAGCGGGAGCTAATGAGCAGTTCTTC.

The chain employs TRBV5-6 and TRBJ2-1; D is possibly TRBD2 (6 bases). The germline V gene has CDR1 SGHDT and CDR2 YYEEEE. CDR3 length: 16 amino acids. Trimming took off 3 bases at V and 6 bases at J, with 19 bases between the two ends. The CDR3 nucleotides read TGTGCCAGCAGCTCGGAGGGCAGGGTGGGACCCAATGAGCAGTTCTTC. It is translated as CASSSEGRVGPNEQFF. Full variable domain (rest looked up from reference TRBV5-6 and TRBJ2-1): DAGVTQSPTHLIKTRGQQVTLRCSPKSGHDTVSWYQQALGQGPQFIFQYYEEEERQRGNFPDRFSGHQFPNYSSELNVNALLLGDSALYLCASSSEGRVGPNEQFFGPGTRLTVL.

This clone is labeled as medium-sized. The chain carries TRBV7-3 and TRBJ2-5; the match to TRBD2 covers 9 bases. The germline gives CDR1 SGHTA, CDR2 FQGTGA. The CDR3 runs to 15 residues. J gave up 5 bases and V 4 bases, and 8 bases lay outside the gene matches. The CDR3 sequence: CASSSNGTSRETQYF. The CDR3, as DNA: TGTGCCAGCAGCTCCAACGGGACTAGCCGTGAGACCCAGTACTTC.

This rearrangement joins TRBV7-9 to TRBJ2-3, with 9 bases that match TRBD2. CDR3 size: 16 residues. Looked up from germline, CDR1 is SEHNR and CDR2 is FQNEAQ (reference sequence). Trimming removed 3 bases from V and 1 base from J; junction bases left unmatched: 5. CDR3 sequence (DNA): TGTGCCAGCAGCTTGGAAGCGGGAGGAGGCACAGATACGCAGTATTTT. Protein product: CASSLEAGGGTDTQYF.

The chain is built from TRBV7-9 and TRBJ2-3; the match to TRBD2 covers 10 bases. V lost 6 bases to trimming and J lost 2 bases; unmatched junction nucleotides: 5. The CDR3 extends over 15 amino acids. Germline-derived CDR1 and CDR2 are SEHNR and FQNEAQ (reference sequence). This CDR3 reads CASSPAGGPTDTQYF. In DNA form, the CDR3 reads TGTGCCAGCAGTCCAGCGGGAGGGCCCACAGATACGCAGTATTTT.

V and J are TRBV7-2 and TRBJ1-2; weak D call: TRBD1 (5 bases). Germline CDR1 is SGHTA and CDR2 is FQGNSA. V was clipped by 4 bases and J by 8 bases, with 20 bases between them. CDR3 size: 15 residues. The CDR3: CASSWDDGTVDGYTF. The CDR3 region has the DNA TGTGCCAGCAGCTGGGATGACGGGACCGTAGACGGCTACACCTTC.

The chain recombines TRBV29-1 with TRBJ2-3; 10 bases map to TRBD2. This CDR3 region has 14 residues. V shed 5 bases, J shed 3 bases, and the junction held 5 bases outside the gene matches. Looked up from germline, CDR1 is SQVTM and CDR2 is ANQGSEA. DNA for the CDR3: TGCAGCGTTAGACTAGCGGGCGGGACAGATACGCAGTATTTT. Its protein product is CSVRLAGGTDTQYF.

The V gene is TRBV5-4, the J gene TRBJ2-1; 15 nucleotides match TRBD2. In germline, CDR1 is SGHNT, CDR2 YYREEE (reference sequence). V trimming: 3 bases; J trimming: 7 bases; junction bases outside the gene matches: 8. This CDR3 has 17 amino acids. CDR3 DNA: TGTGCCAGCAGCTGGACTAGCGGGAGGGCCGGGGGTAATGAGCAGTTCTTC. This gives the protein CASSWTSGRAGGNEQFF.

V usage is TRBV5-1 and J usage is TRBJ2-1, with D maybe TRBD2 (6 bases). The CDR3 loop spans 15 amino acids. Trimming pared 0 bases from V and 6 bases from J, leaving 13 bases between. CDR1 and CDR2 (germline): SGHRS, YFSETQ. The CDR3 protein is CASSLGGGNPNEQFF. The CDR3 DNA reads as TGCGCCAGCAGCTTGGGGGGAGGTAATCCCAATGAGCAGTTCTTC.

The rearrangement joins TRBV11-1 to TRBJ2-1, with D unclear. The CDR3 has 17 amino acids. Germline CDR1 and CDR2: SGHAT and FQDESV (reference sequence). The V gene lost 2 bases and the J gene lost 6 bases, with 20 bases spanning the gap. CDR3 sequence: CASSLSAWANDPNEQFF. CDR3 in DNA: TGTGCCAGCAGCTTAAGCGCATGGGCTAACGACCCCAATGAGCAGTTCTTC.